This T cell receptor (beta chain) derives from a study of T cells in Graves' hyperthyroidism and ophthalmopathy. Study context: Initial diagnosis, before any treatment, was when peripheral blood was collected.

In its sample, this clonotype was seen many times. Researchers took RNA transcripts and amplified the TCR beta CDR3 regions from them. With the HTBI primer set, the TCR CDR3 went through a first round of RT-PCR. TCRdb independently ran MiXCR on the multiplex PCR reads; one entry per CDR3 protein. The sample lists roughly 650,000 distinct CDR3 sequences; approximately 15% were seen once. The CDR3 totals 15 residues. From germline, CDR1 is MDHEN and CDR2 SYDVKM. The V end lost 5 bases, the J end lost 5 bases, and 19 bases lay between the germline ends. The rearrangement joins TRBV28 to TRBJ2-7; a possible D gene is TRBD2 (6 bases). Sequencing was carried out using blood. The source is a woman in her thirties or forties with Graves' ophthalmopathy. For the CDR3, the DNA is TGTGCCAGCAGTAGAATCGGCTCGCCGGGGGACGAGCAGTACTTC. Its protein product is CASSRIGSPGDEQYF.